This TCR beta chain was recorded in a study of blood T cell repertoires in COVID-19. This clone was seen only once. The method was immunoSEQ multiplex PCR; TCRdb's version includes in-frame clones alone and lacks a portion of them. The sample consists of about 74,000 clones, 88% of them appearing once. Trimming took 6 bases from V and 2 from J; bases not matched to a gene: 7. This CDR3 region has 15 residues. Germline V lookup: CDR1 LNHDA, CDR2 SQIVND (reference sequence). The chain has TRBV19 and TRBJ2-3, with 8 bases that match TRBD2. This sequence was found in a woman older than 75 with acute or convalescent COVID-19. The sample comprised peripheral blood. This chain's CDR3 is CASSVGGVPTDTQYF. The CDR3 nucleotides read TGTGCCAGTAGCGTCGGGGGGGTTCCCACAGATACGCAGTATTTT.